This T cell receptor (beta chain) was documented in a study of blood T cell repertoires in COVID-19. Study summary: Samples came from the United States, Italy and Spain, spanning acute and convalescent COVID-19. PBMCs, B-cell-depleted T cells, or T cells were the source of the cDNA or gDNA that made up the material.

In the original analysis: Nucleated cell number was recorded as an estimate derived from reference gene primer amplification. Using immunoSEQ multiplex PCR, the repertoire was profiled, and TCRdb retains in-frame clones only, with some absent. Clonal size and the V and J genes are those of that table, whereas D and trimming came from the DNA. Of approximately 62,000 clones detected, around 74% appear once; the ten largest clones hold 6.4%. The clonotype comes from a woman between 50 and 59 years old with active or convalescent COVID-19. The sequenced sample was peripheral blood.

CDR3 DNA: TGTGCCATCAGTGGGGGCAGAAGCACTGAAGCTTTCTTT. This sequence encodes CAISGGRSTEAFF. The J gene is TRBJ1-1, the V gene TRBV10-3; a possible D gene is TRBD1 (5 bases). Trimming shortened V by 4 bases and J by 4 bases, and 10 bases separated the two germline ends. The CDR3 loop spans 13 amino acids. Looked up from germline, CDR1 is ENHRY and CDR2 is SYGVKD.